What follows are 13 T cell receptor beta chains derived from one specimen sequenced in a study of beta chain features in type 1 diabetes. General study findings and limits: Shorter TCRB CDR3s, moderately but significantly so, were found in Type 1 diabetes patients in all four CD4+ subsets.

Their target antigens are unknown. Of the isolated RNA, all was reverse transcribed, and so the sequenced material was expressed TCRB transcripts. Only in-frame clones appear in the TCRdb table, and some are missing; sequencing was by immunoSEQ multiplex PCR. The data hold under 300,000 clones, with 16% observed a single time. Sequences were obtained from naive CD4+ T cells from blood. Receptors originate from a man aged 25 to 40 with type 1 diabetes.

This clone came up a few times. The V and J genes are TRBV7-2 and TRBJ2-7; TRBD2 is a possible D gene (6 bases). CDR1 is SGHTA, CDR2 FQGNSA, per germline. V lost 6 bases, J lost 3 bases, and 9 bases lay in between. This CDR3 spans 12 amino acids. Written as DNA, the CDR3 is TGTGCCAGCAGACGGGGAGGCTACGAGCAGTACTTC. Amino acids: CASRRGGYEQYF. Supplemented by reference TRBV7-2 and TRBJ2-7, the full variable domain reads GAGVSQSPSNKVTEKGKDVELRCDPISGHTALYWYRQSLGQGLEFLIYFQGNSAPDKSGLPSDRFSAERTGGSVSTLTIQRTQQEDSAVYLCASRRGGYEQYFGPGTRLTVT.

The J gene is TRBJ2-7, the V gene TRBV10-3; 7 positions agree with TRBD1. CDR3 size: 14 residues. Looked up from germline, CDR1 is ENHRY and CDR2 is SYGVKD. Trimming cost V 3 bases and J 3 bases; bases outside gene matches: 5. For the CDR3, the DNA is TGTGCCATCAGTGATCAACAGGGGAGCTACGAGCAGTACTTC. This gives the protein CAISDQQGSYEQYF.

This clone was observed a few times. The genes are TRBV10-3 and TRBJ2-1; 9 nucleotides align to TRBD2. This CDR3 has 14 amino acids. Germline V lookup: CDR1 ENHRY, CDR2 SYGVKD. V dropped 7 bases and J dropped 4; count of bases not matched to a gene: 5. CDR3 region: CAITASGNYNEQFF. The CDR3 DNA follows: TGTGCCATCACCGCTAGCGGGAATTACAATGAGCAGTTCTTC.

This sequence joins TRBV30 and TRBJ2-7; D is undetermined. The V gene lost 0 bases and the J gene lost 6 bases, with 15 bases spanning the gap. CDR1 is GTSNPN, CDR2 SVGIG, per germline (reference sequence). This CDR3 contains 14 residues. The CDR3 sequence: CAWSVNGAVGEQYF. CDR3 bases: TGTGCCTGGAGTGTAAACGGCGCGGTGGGCGAGCAGTACTTC.

This clone was seen a handful of times. CDR3 sequence: CASSLEGGRGNEQFF. CDR3 in DNA: TGTGCCAGCAGCTTAGAAGGGGGTAGGGGCAATGAGCAGTTCTTC. The rearrangement joins TRBV11-2 to TRBJ2-1; D may be TRBD1 (6 bases). The CDR3 covers 15 residues. Trimming took 0 bases from V and 6 from J, leaving 12 bases between them. Germline V gene sequence: CDR1 SGHAT, CDR2 FQNNGV.

The V and J genes are TRBV28 and TRBJ2-7; 9 nucleotides match TRBD1. Per the germline V gene, CDR1 is MDHEN and CDR2 is SYDVKM. Trimming cost V 6 bases and J 4 bases; bases outside gene matches: 4. The length of the CDR3 is 13 residues. Written as DNA, the CDR3 is TGTGCCAGCAGACTCGGACAGGGGTACGAGCAGTACTTC. It yields the protein CASRLGQGYEQYF.

This clone was observed a few times. This chain connects TRBV28 to TRBJ2-4; D not resolved. Trimming took off 8 bases at V and 6 bases at J, with 8 bases between the two ends. The V gene's germline CDR1 is MDHEN and CDR2 SYDVKM. The CDR3 totals 11 residues. CDR3 residues: CASQSVNIQYF. DNA of the CDR3: TGTGCCAGCCAAAGTGTAAACATTCAGTACTTC.

The CDR3 DNA follows: TGTGCCAGCAGCGTAGCTGCAAACTCCTACGAGCAGTACTTC. Translating gives CASSVAANSYEQYF. The rearrangement uses TRBV9 and TRBJ2-7, with D unresolved. V lost 0 bases to trimming and J lost 0 bases, with 7 bases between them. CDR3 length: 14 residues. Germline values: CDR1 SGDLS, CDR2 YYNGEE.

V gene TRBV7-9 combines with J gene TRBJ2-2; D call uncertain. V was shortened by 4 bases and J by 0 bases, with 3 bases between the two germline ends. Germline assignment: CDR1 SEHNR and CDR2 FQNEAQ (reference sequence). The CDR3 runs 13 residues. CDR3 region: CASSSPNTGELFF. The DNA of the CDR3 is TGTGCCAGCAGCTCTCCGAACACCGGGGAGCTGTTTTTT.

This clone was picked up a small number of times. The V call is TRBV7-8, the J call TRBJ2-1; D is uncertain. CDR3 length: 11 residues. Trimming stripped 2 bases from V and 9 bases from J, with 5 bases between. Per the germline V gene, CDR1 is SGHVS and CDR2 is FQNEAQ. The CDR3 loop reads CASSLSVEQFF. CDR3 bases: TGTGCCAGCAGCTTATCCGTTGAGCAGTTCTTC.

This clone was recorded a few times. The CDR3 nucleotides are TGTGCCACCAGCAGGACAGGACAGGGCGCCGAGCAGTACTTC. Its protein product is CATSRTGQGAEQYF. The V gene is TRBV15, the J gene TRBJ2-7; 8 bases line up with TRBD1. This CDR3 region has 14 residues. Germline trimming cut 3 bases from V and 6 bases from J; bases unmatched to any gene: 7. CDR1 is LNHNV, CDR2 YYDKDF, per germline (reference sequence).

There are a few counts of this clone. The rearrangement joins TRBV29-1 to TRBJ2-1; either TRBD1 or TRBD2 may fit D (6 bases each). The CDR3 totals 14 residues. The germline V gene has CDR1 SQVTM and CDR2 ANQGSEA. The ends were cut back, 0 bases at V and 3 bases at J, with 9 bases in the middle. The CDR3 DNA follows: TGCAGCGTTGAAGATCGGGGGCTCTACAATGAGCAGTTCTTC. Encoded protein: CSVEDRGLYNEQFF.

The genes are TRBV29-1 and TRBJ1-5; D not resolved. From germline, CDR1 is SQVTM and CDR2 ANQGSEA. V was trimmed by 7 bases and J by 2 bases, leaving 9 bases between them. The CDR3 length is 12 residues. CDR3 coding DNA: TGCAGCGCCTCCTGGGGCAATCAGCCCCAGCATTTT. It codes for CSASWGNQPQHF.